Shown below are 17 T cell receptor beta chains from a single sample sequenced in a study of tumor and adjacent non-tumor tissue in lung cancer. This sample's RNA came from whole unsorted tissue. Distant lung tissue was collected more than 3 cm away from the tumor edge. TCRbeta libraries were built with three rounds of nested PCR, modified from ARM-PCR. TCRdb called the multiplex PCR reads again in MiXCR, with one record for every CDR3 protein. The sample carries more than 55,000 distinct CDR3 sequences, roughly three quarters recorded once. What was sequenced was distant non-tumor lung tissue. The receptor source for this set is a man aged 60 to 75 with non-small cell lung cancer.

This rearrangement joins TRBV5-5 to TRBJ2-1; TRBD2 aligns across 14 bases. Germline V gene lookup returns CDR1 SGHKS and CDR2 YYEKEE (reference sequence). Trimming cost V 6 bases and J 9 bases; bases outside gene matches: 14. The CDR3 is 17 residues long. DNA for the CDR3: TGTGCCAGCATCCTGTCCCCGGGGACTAGCGGGAGAGGTGAGCAGTTCTTC. This codes for CASILSPGTSGRGEQFF.

Note on this clonotype: The junction departs from the called germline gene at one end, perhaps through a read error. V usage is TRBV5-1 and J usage is TRBJ1-5; 8 positions agree with TRBD1. CDR1 is SGHRS, CDR2 YFSETQ, per germline. The CDR3 runs to 16 residues. In nucleotides, the CDR3 is TGCGTCAGCAGCACTGACAGGGGCCTTAACAATCAGCCCCAGCATTTT. Protein product: CVSSTDRGLNNQPQHF.

Concerning this clonotype: The junction does not match germline at one end; this may be a read error. This chain joins TRBV6-5 and TRBJ2-2, with 7 bases that match TRBD1. Germline CDR1 MNHEY, CDR2 SVGAGI. The CDR3 loop spans 17 amino acids. CDR3 amino acids: CASTPLLQGVITGELFF. DNA of the CDR3: TGTGCCAGCACTCCCCTACTCCAGGGGGTAATCACCGGGGAGTTGTTTTTT.

The chain links TRBV29-1 to TRBJ1-2; D ambiguous. CDR1 and CDR2 (germline): SQVTM, ANQGSEA. The CDR3 contains 12 residues. V was cut by 8 bases and J by 13 bases, with 23 bases left in between. As DNA, the CDR3 is TGCAGCATTGCGGGCGGCAACTATGGCAGCACCTTC. Encoded protein: CSIAGGNYGSTF.

A note on this clonotype: A much larger clonotype is one base distant, so this may be a read error. This chain connects TRBV5-6 to TRBJ1-2, with D perhaps matching TRBD1 (5 bases). The germline CDR1 and CDR2 sequences are SGHDT and YYEEEE. This CDR3 comprises 16 residues. Trimming left V 2 bases short and J 6 bases short, with 20 bases between. The CDR3 region has the DNA TGTGCCAGCAGCTTTTTCGGAGGGGTCGATCGCCATGGCTACACCTTC. It specifies CASSFFGGVDRHGYTF.

This chain joins TRBV11-1 and TRBJ2-3; 9 nucleotides align to TRBD1. This CDR3 has 15 amino acids. Germline lookup yields CDR1 SGHAT and CDR2 FQDESV (reference sequence). V lost 10 bases and J lost 15; bases outside the gene matches: 23. The CDR3 DNA follows: TGTGCCATCAGTCCCGGGACAGGGTTCACAGATACGCGATATTTT. It specifies CAISPGTGFTDTRYF.

Concerning this clonotype: Compared with germline, one end of the junction differs, possibly owing to a read error. The chain has TRBV20-1 and TRBJ2-1; 7 bases match TRBD2. CDR1 is DFQATT and CDR2 is SNEGSKA in the germline V gene (reference sequence). The CDR3 is made up of 15 amino acids. The chain's CDR3 is CGARLAAGVSIEQFF. The DNA for the CDR3 is TGCGGTGCTAGATTAGCCGCGGGAGTCTCAATTGAGCAGTTCTTC.

In this sample, this clonotype turned up a few times. A clone one base away is much larger, so this may be a read error. Here the CDR3 DNA reads TGTGCCAGCAGCAGCCGGACTAGCGGGAACAATGAGCTGTTCTTC. Amino acids: CASSSRTSGNNELFF. The chain combines TRBV14 with TRBJ2-1; 12 bases are a match to TRBD2. From germline, CDR1 is SGHDN and CDR2 FVKESK. The CDR3 length is 15 residues.

With regard to this clonotype: An end of the junction differs from the germline gene, which may be a read error. V and J are TRBV6-1 and TRBJ1-1; 9 bases align to TRBD1. The CDR3 is 13 amino acids. Germline CDR1 reads MNHNS; CDR2 reads SASEGT. This chain's CDR3 is CASSEYLQGATCF. DNA for the CDR3: TGTGCCAGCAGTGAATATCTACAGGGGGCGACTTGCTTT.

There are a few counts of this clonotype. Without the conserved terminal phenylalanine or tryptophan, this CDR3 likely stems from a read error. The J gene is TRBJ2-3, the V gene TRBV29-1; the match to TRBD2 covers 7 bases. CDR1 SQVTM and CDR2 ANQGSEA come from the germline V gene. This CDR3 has 15 residues. CDR3 nucleotide sequence: TGTAGCGTTGTCCCACCAGCGGGGAGGACAGATACGCAGTATCTT. Its protein is CSVVPPAGRTDTQYL.

In the case of this clonotype: The conserved phenylalanine or tryptophan is not found at the CDR3 terminus, so this likely reflects a read error. This sequence joins TRBV28 and TRBJ2-7, with D perhaps matching TRBD1 (6 bases). Trimming took 7 bases from V and 3 from J, leaving 19 bases between them. Germline-derived CDR1 and CDR2 are MDHEN and SYDVKM. This CDR3 contains 15 residues. The CDR3 is CASILQGLGVYEQYL. The DNA for the CDR3 is TGTGCCAGCATTTTGCAGGGGCTTGGAGTCTACGAGCAGTACTTA.

Worth noting for this clonotype: The germline gene is not matched at one end of the junction; a read error may be the cause. The chain is built from TRBV6-5 and TRBJ2-2; D may correspond to TRBD1 or TRBD2 (6 bases each). Germline V CDR1 and CDR2: MNHEY, SVGAGI. CDR3 length equals 13 residues. In DNA form, the CDR3 reads TGTGCCATGAGCCCAGGGGACACCGGGGGGCTGTTTTTT. Its translation: CAMSPGDTGGLFF.

This clonotype was seen just once. The chain employs TRBV20-1 and TRBJ2-2; 7 bases are a match to TRBD2. Trimming removed 3 bases from V and 15 bases from J; junction bases left unmatched: 13. Germline values: CDR1 DFQATT, CDR2 SNEGSKA (reference sequence). This CDR3 is built from 13 residues. The chain's CDR3 is CSARELESGGLFF. Here the CDR3 DNA reads TGCAGTGCTAGGGAACTAGAATCCGGGGGGTTGTTTTTT.

This chain joins TRBV28 and TRBJ2-1; D is possibly TRBD2 (6 bases). From germline, CDR1 is MDHEN and CDR2 SYDVKM. Deletions cut 6 bases from V and 8 bases from J, with 20 bases between. The CDR3 extends over 15 amino acids. The CDR3 loop reads CASRGLLTGVYEQFF. DNA for the CDR3: TGTGCCAGCAGAGGTCTCCTAACGGGAGTCTATGAGCAGTTCTTC.

To note about this clonotype: The junction and the germline gene differ at one end; a read error may be behind it. The V call is TRBV11-3, the J call TRBJ2-1; TRBD2 agrees at 10 bases. The V gene's germline CDR1 is SGHNT and CDR2 YENEEA. This CDR3 spans 16 amino acids. The CDR3 DNA reads TGTGCCAACAGCCCCAACCAACTAGCGGGGTTAGGTGAGCAGTTTTTC. Its protein product is CANSPNQLAGLGEQFF.

This clonotype was picked up many times. The CDR3 DNA follows: TGCAGTGCTTTAGGGGTGGTGGAGACCCAGTACTTC. Translating gives CSALGVVETQYF. V usage is TRBV20-1 and J usage is TRBJ2-5, with D possibly being TRBD1 (5 bases). Trimming shortened V by 5 bases and J by 5 bases, and 12 bases separated the two germline ends. This CDR3 spans 12 amino acids. Germline CDR1 reads DFQATT; CDR2 reads SNEGSKA (reference sequence).

This clonotype was observed a handful of times. A much larger clone lies a single base off, so this may be a read error. The V gene is TRBV12-3 or TRBV12-4, the J gene TRBJ2-1; 8 bases map to TRBD2. This CDR3 has 19 residues. J lost 5 bases, V lost 4 bases, and 19 bases had no gene match. CDR3 nucleotides: TGTGCCAGCAGTTCCCCAGGGGCAATAGCGGGATGGAGCGACAATGAGCAGTTCTTC. It specifies CASSSPGAIAGWSDNEQFF.